A single sample is the source of the 8 T cell receptor beta chains below, sequenced in a study of blood T cell repertoires in COVID-19. Method: immunoSEQ multiplex PCR; TCRdb's copy keeps in-frame clones and lacks some. The sample lists approximately 80,000 clones, about 87% occurring once. Material for sequencing was peripheral blood. The receptors stem from a human donor in a cohort sampled during active COVID-19.

The chain carries TRBV28 and TRBJ2-1; 10 bases match TRBD2. Germline-derived CDR1 and CDR2 are MDHEN and SYDVKM. V lost 5 bases to trimming and J lost 9 bases; unmatched junction nucleotides: 10. The CDR3 is 15 residues long. CDR3 amino acids: CASSLPSGRAGEQFF. The CDR3 coding sequence is TGTGCCAGCAGTCTCCCCAGCGGGAGGGCAGGTGAGCAGTTCTTC. The whole variable domain, filled in from reference TRBV28 and TRBJ2-1, reads DVKVTQSSRYLVKRTGEKVFLECVQDMDHENMFWYRQDPGLGLRLIYFSYDVKMKEKGDIPEGYSVSREKKERFSLILESASTNQTSMYLCASSLPSGRAGEQFFGPGTRLTVL.

This sequence joins TRBV15 and TRBJ1-5; TRBD1 might be the D (5 bases). The CDR3 totals 13 residues. From germline, CDR1 is LNHNV and CDR2 YYDKDF (reference sequence). The V and J ends lost 0 bases and 7 bases respectively, with 7 bases between them. In DNA, the CDR3 is TGTGCCACCAGCAGAGATAGGGGCCAGCCCCAGCATTTT. Protein product: CATSRDRGQPQHF.

The J gene is TRBJ2-3, the V gene TRBV5-1; 10 bases map to TRBD1. The CDR3 extends over 16 amino acids. Germline CDR1 reads SGHRS; CDR2 reads YFSETQ. Trimming took 2 bases from V and 6 from J; bases not matched to a gene: 9. Here the CDR3 DNA reads TGCGCCAGCAGCTTAGGGCTCGGGACAGGGGTCGATACGCAGTATTTT. It yields the protein CASSLGLGTGVDTQYF.

This chain connects TRBV19 to TRBJ2-5; possible D gene TRBD2, 6 bases. This CDR3 is built from 13 residues. V gave up 1 base and J gave up 4 bases, with 7 bases separating them. CDR1 and CDR2 (germline): LNHDA, SQIVND (reference sequence). This chain's CDR3 is CASSIAAGETQYF. The CDR3 DNA reads TGTGCCAGTAGTATAGCAGCGGGAGAGACCCAGTACTTC.

The rearrangement uses TRBV3-1 (or the pseudogene TRBV3-2) and TRBJ1-2, with D unclear. This CDR3 has 13 residues. The ends were cut back, 5 bases at V and 5 bases at J, with 12 bases in the middle. Germline V lookup: CDR1 LGHDT, CDR2 YNNKEL (reference sequence). CDR3 region: CASSNDRGYGYTF. The CDR3 DNA follows: TGTGCCAGCAGCAACGACCGAGGGTATGGCTACACCTTC.

In the case of this clone: One end of the junction varies from germline; a read error may be responsible. The rearrangement links TRBV5-5 to TRBJ1-2; a possible D gene is TRBD1 (6 bases). The CDR3 has 14 residues. The germline gives CDR1 SGHKS, CDR2 YYEKEE (reference sequence). The CDR3 region has the DNA TGTGCCAGCAGCTTTATGGGGGCAACCTTTTCTTGGACTTTC. Protein product: CASSFMGATFSWTF.

V gene TRBV27 combines with J gene TRBJ1-5; TRBD1 agrees at 10 bases. The germline CDR1 and CDR2 sequences are MNHEY and SMNVEV (reference sequence). The CDR3 runs to 16 residues. The V and J ends lost 4 bases and 6 bases, in that order; junction bases with no gene match: 9. CDR3 protein: CASSYRGTGVGQPQHF. DNA for the CDR3: TGTGCCAGCAGTTACCGGGGGACAGGGGTAGGTCAGCCCCAGCATTTT.

V gene TRBV6-5 combines with J gene TRBJ2-7; 11 bases match TRBD2. Germline lookup yields CDR1 MNHEY and CDR2 SVGAGI. The CDR3 spans 13 residues. V gave up 10 bases and J gave up 6 bases; unmatched junction bases: 8. The CDR3 region is CATLAGGPAEQYF. CDR3 nucleotide sequence: TGTGCCACATTAGCGGGGGGGCCGGCCGAGCAGTACTTC.